Described below is a single T cell receptor beta chain sequence and its context. Its antigen is currently unknown. The ends lost 6 bases at V and 4 bases at J; junction bases unmatched: 2. The germline gives CDR1 MNHNY, CDR2 SVGAGI (reference sequence). The CDR3 runs to 15 residues. The record originates from a study of beta chain features in type 1 diabetes. Regarding the study as a whole: A pattern of fewer insertions and more deletions at VDJ junctions was seen in type 1 diabetes patients. PCR might pick shorter templates more often, in the same way for patients and controls. TCRB repertoires of naive, central memory and Treg cells appeared more similar among patients than among healthy donors. TCRB CDR3s from Type 1 diabetes patients were moderately but significantly shorter in all four CD4+ subsets. Cells with high TCR expression could be over-represented by cDNA sequencing.

Expressed TCRB transcripts were sequenced because the entire RNA isolate underwent reverse transcription. Profiled with immunoSEQ multiplex PCR; TCRdb holds only in-frame clones, not every one. The sample has under 130,000 clones, 25% to 30% seen once. Sequencing was done on a sample of central memory CD4+ T cells from blood. This receptor was taken from a woman aged 18-29 years with type 1 diabetes. The chain recombines TRBV6-6 with TRBJ2-1; 14 bases map to TRBD2. The chain's CDR3 is CASSGLAGGYNEQFF. The CDR3 DNA reads TGTGCCAGCAGCGGACTAGCGGGAGGTTACAATGAGCAGTTCTTC.